A single sample gave rise to the 13 T cell receptor beta chains below, sequenced in a study of cytomegalovirus exposure and HLA in healthy donors. PCR was performed using 60 Vbeta and 13 Jbeta primers. Produced via immunoSEQ multiplex PCR; TCRdb's table is partial and in-frame only. The repertoire includes 110,000 to 150,000 clones, 68% of them detected once, and about 4.7% sits in the top ten. Material for sequencing was PBMCs. The source of these receptors is a man in his 60s in good health and CMV-seronegative.

The J gene is TRBJ2-7, the V gene TRBV29-1, with 8 positions matching TRBD2. J was trimmed by 3 bases and V by 1 base; bases with no gene match: 5. Per the germline V gene, CDR1 is SQVTM and CDR2 is ANQGSEA. There are 14 residues in the CDR3. This CDR3 reads CSVEVSSGFYEQYF. DNA of the CDR3: TGCAGCGTTGAAGTCTCTAGCGGGTTCTACGAGCAGTACTTC.

As concerns this clone: The sample contains more than one DNA sequence encoding this CDR3. This sequence joins TRBV15 and TRBJ2-5, with 8 bases lining up with TRBD1. The V and J ends lost 3 bases and 5 bases, in that order; junction bases with no gene match: 5. CDR1 is LNHNV, CDR2 YYDKDF, per germline (reference sequence). This CDR3 has 14 amino acids. The CDR3 DNA reads as TGTGCCACCAGCAGGGATAGACAGGGGGAGACCCAGTACTTC. Translated: CATSRDRQGETQYF.

This clone was observed a handful of times. The V call is TRBV7-9, the J call TRBJ2-5, with D tentatively TRBD2 (5 bases). The CDR3 spans 14 residues. V was clipped by 4 bases and J by 5 bases, with 14 bases between them. Germline lookup yields CDR1 SEHNR and CDR2 FQNEAQ (reference sequence). The CDR3 region has the DNA TGTGCCAGCAGCTCTCTCGGAAGGGAGGAGACCCAGTACTTC. It specifies CASSSLGREETQYF.

The chain carries TRBV5-4 and TRBJ1-2; a weak D match, TRBD1 (6 bases). The CDR3 spans 13 residues. V lost 4 bases and J lost 3, with 10 bases in between. Germline values: CDR1 SGHNT, CDR2 YYREEE (reference sequence). CDR3 nucleotide sequence: TGTGCCAGCAGCCAGGCAGGGGACTATGGCTACACCTTC. Its translation: CASSQAGDYGYTF.

This clone was picked up a small number of times. The chain employs TRBV7-2 and TRBJ1-1; a weak D match, TRBD1 (5 bases). Germline loops: CDR1 SGHTA, CDR2 FQGNSA. The V end was cut by 2 bases, the J end by 3 bases, with 10 bases between. CDR3 length: 14 amino acids. The CDR3 nucleotides read TGTGCCAGCAGCTTACAGGGAAGCGACACTGAAGCTTTCTTT. It specifies CASSLQGSDTEAFF.

J is TRBJ1-4 and V is TRBV5-1; possible D gene TRBD1, 6 bases. Germline V gives CDR1 SGHRS, CDR2 YFSETQ. The CDR3 contains 15 residues. V gave up 6 bases and J gave up 8 bases, with 20 bases separating them. The CDR3 nucleotides read TGCGCCAGCACGGTTGCAGGGGACGCGAAGGAAAAACTGTTTTTT. Translating gives CASTVAGDAKEKLFF. Together with reference TRBV5-1 and TRBJ1-4, the CDR3 gives the full variable domain: KAGVTQTPRYLIKTRGQQVTLSCSPISGHRSVSWYQQTPGQGLQFLFEYFSETQRNKGNFPGRFSGRQFSNSRSEMNVSTLELGDSALYLCASTVAGDAKEKLFFGSGTQLSVL.

This clone was observed a single time. The CDR3 sequence: CASSRIGLVYEQYF. The CDR3 DNA is TGTGCCAGTAGTAGAATTGGACTAGTCTACGAGCAGTACTTC. The chain has TRBV19 and TRBJ2-7; 7 positions match TRBD2. The CDR3 sequence is 14 residues long. The V and J ends lost 4 bases and 3 bases, in that order; junction bases with no gene match: 6. The germline V gene has CDR1 LNHDA and CDR2 SQIVND (reference sequence).

V gene TRBV30 combines with J gene TRBJ1-4; D unclear. V dropped 8 bases and J dropped 5 bases, with 15 bases sitting between them. This CDR3 comprises 13 residues. CDR1 and CDR2 (germline): GTSNPN, SVGIG (reference sequence). CDR3 loop: CAGGRSRNEKLFF. Written as DNA, the CDR3 is TGTGCCGGAGGACGGAGCCGGAATGAAAAACTGTTTTTT.

V is TRBV28 and J is TRBJ2-2, with a possible D match to TRBD1 (5 bases). The CDR3 contains 16 residues. Trimming cost V 3 bases and J 8 bases, with 19 bases left between them. Looked up from germline, CDR1 is MDHEN and CDR2 is SYDVKM. This CDR3 is CASSLQGPPHSGELFF. The CDR3 bases are TGTGCCAGCAGTTTGCAGGGCCCCCCTCATAGTGGGGAGCTGTTTTTT.

This clone has only a few counts. The CDR3 DNA reads TGTGCCAGCAGTGCCCGGACAGGAGTTTGGGAAAAACTGTTTTTT. It encodes CASSARTGVWEKLFF. The rearrangement joins TRBV28 to TRBJ1-4, with TRBD1 matching over 7 bases. V shed 5 bases and J 8 bases; nucleotides not matched to a gene: 11. This CDR3 has 15 residues. The germline V gene has CDR1 MDHEN and CDR2 SYDVKM.

The chain uses TRBV7-2 and TRBJ2-1, with 8 bases identical to TRBD1. V gave up 4 bases and J gave up 10 bases; unmatched junction bases: 6. Germline-derived CDR1 and CDR2 are SGHTA and FQGNSA. This CDR3 is built from 13 residues. The CDR3 sequence is CASSSRRDREQFF. The CDR3, as DNA: TGTGCCAGCAGCTCAAGACGGGACAGGGAGCAGTTCTTC.

The V and J genes are TRBV7-3 and TRBJ2-1; D is possibly TRBD2 (6 bases). Germline assignment: CDR1 SGHTA and CDR2 FQGTGA. The CDR3 loop spans 15 amino acids. V was cut by 4 bases and J by 6 bases, with 16 bases left in between. The CDR3 reads CASSSSSGDFNEQFF. The CDR3 DNA follows: TGTGCCAGCAGCTCCAGTAGCGGAGACTTCAATGAGCAGTTCTTC.

With respect to this clone: The sample contains more than one DNA sequence encoding this CDR3. The chain has TRBV28 and TRBJ2-7; 8 bases match TRBD1. CDR3 length: 14 residues. V lost 5 bases to trimming and J lost 4 bases; unmatched junction nucleotides: 7. The V gene's germline CDR1 is MDHEN and CDR2 SYDVKM. The CDR3 here is CASSLSGGEYEQYF. In DNA form, the CDR3 reads TGTGCCAGCAGTCTTTCAGGGGGCGAGTACGAGCAGTACTTC.